This T cell receptor beta chain was found in a study of shared clonotypes between healthy human individuals. Study-wide results and caveats: A reduction in generation probabilities was seen for non-shared clonotypes relative to those shared by all four donors.

Authors' analysis steps: ImmunoSEQ yielded junction-only sequences lacking quality scores, so filtering differed. Clones were sequenced by immunoSEQ multiplex PCR, and TCRdb holds only the in-frame ones, with some missing. That table supplies the V and J calls and clone size; D and trimming were determined from the DNA. Altogether roughly 300,000 clones are present, about 70% being singletons, with the ten largest covering 10%. Regarding this clone: Its antigen is not identified.

Germline CDR1 is SNHLY and CDR2 is FYNNEI. V was clipped by 8 bases and J by 0 bases, with 17 bases between them. The CDR3 is made up of 16 amino acids. The sequenced sample consisted of memory CD4+ T cells sorted from blood. Subset denoted: CD45RA-negative fraction. The V and J genes are TRBV2 and TRBJ1-3; D gene ambiguous. The TCR originated in a man aged 30-40 years in good health. The CDR3 nucleotides are TGTGCCAGCTTATTGGACTCTTCGAGCTCTGGAAACACCATATATTTT. It yields the protein CASLLDSSSSGNTIYF.